Listed below are T cell receptor beta chains from one sample, sequenced in a study of blood T cells in healthy people across ages. TCRdb re-called the 5' RACE reads through MiXCR, storing one row per CDR3 protein. The sample records around 800,000 distinct CDR3 sequences, 25% to 30% being singletons. The same data also contributed to another study, on T cells of mothers and their children.

The sequencing input was blood. All receptors come from a boy under 18 in good health. The CDR3 runs from the conserved cysteine through the conserved F or W. The D gene is left open where the match is weak. A row's size may be missing; if present it is once, few, many or a size class.

clone size,V gene,D gene,J gene,CDR3 length,CDR3 protein,CDR3 DNA
many,TRBV7-2,NA,TRBJ2-5,13,CASSFGLGKTQYF,TGTGCCAGCAGCTTCGGATTGGGAAAGACCCAGTACTTC
few,TRBV11-1,TRBD1,TRBJ2-2,21,CASSWATGGWSLLGSTGELFF,TGTGCCAGCAGCTGGGCGACAGGGGGCTGGTCCCTATTGGGGTCCACCGGGGAGCTGTTTTTT
NA,TRBV4-1,NA,TRBJ2-7,15,CASSQGVGPWYEQYF,TGCGCCAGCAGCCAAGGGGTCGGGCCCTGGTACGAGCAGTACTTC
many,TRBV5-1,NA,TRBJ2-2,15,CASRGTAQNTGELFF,TGCGCCAGCCGCGGGACAGCACAGAACACCGGGGAGCTGTTTTTT
many,TRBV12-3/TRBV12-4,NA,TRBJ2-2,13,CASSSQYTGELFF,TGTGCCAGCAGTTCCCAGTACACCGGGGAGCTGTTTTTT
NA,TRBV5-1,NA,TRBJ1-5,15,CASSLDPGLTQPQHF,TGCGCCAGCAGCTTGGATCCGGGACTCACACAGCCCCAGCATTTT
NA,TRBV7-3,NA,TRBJ2-3,14,CASSLGEVTDTQYF,TGTGCCAGCAGCTTGGGTGAGGTCACAGATACGCAGTATTTT
NA,TRBV29-1,TRBD2,TRBJ2-5,12,CSAPTSVETQYF,TGCAGCGCTCCCACTAGCGTGGAGACCCAGTACTTC
few,TRBV28,TRBD1,TRBJ2-4,12,CASSAGGNIQYF,TGTGCCAGCAGTGCAGGGGGAAACATTCAGTACTTC
NA,TRBV24-1,TRBD1,TRBJ1-2,13,CATMGTGDDGYTF,TGTGCCACCATGGGGACAGGAGATGATGGCTACACCTTC
few,TRBV24-1,TRBD1,TRBJ2-3,15,CATSDSAPPGGTQYF,TGTGCCACCAGTGATTCGGCACCCCCAGGGGGTACGCAGTATTTT
few,TRBV6-6,NA,TRBJ2-1,12,CASIAGSNEQFF,TGTGCCAGCATCGCGGGCAGCAATGAGCAGTTCTTC
NA,TRBV10-3,TRBD1,TRBJ1-2,14,CAIRPGTGPYGYTF,TGTGCCATCAGACCCGGGACAGGACCTTATGGCTACACCTTC
NA,TRBV18,NA,TRBJ1-4,15,CASSPDLKPNEKLFF,TGTGCCAGCTCACCCGACCTAAAACCCAATGAAAAACTGTTTTTT
NA,TRBV6-2/TRBV6-3,NA,TRBJ1-2,13,CASSYGNYYGYTF,TGTGCCAGCAGTTACGGGAATTACTATGGCTACACCTTC
NA,TRBV12-3/TRBV12-4,NA,TRBJ1-4,14,CASSVMRRDEKLFF,TGCGCCAGCAGTGTGATGCGTCGGGATGAAAAACTGTTTTTT
NA,TRBV18,NA,TRBJ2-4,17,CASSLTVGDLAKNIQYF,TGTGCCAGCTCCCTCACGGTAGGGGATCTAGCCAAAAACATTCAGTACTTC
NA,TRBV5-1,NA,TRBJ2-2,16,CASSLVGQPNTGELFF,TGCGCCAGCAGCTTGGTAGGACAGCCGAACACCGGGGAGCTGTTTTTT
NA,TRBV24-1,TRBD2,TRBJ2-5,13,CATKAGGQETQYF,TGTGCCACCAAGGCCGGGGGGCAAGAGACCCAGTACTTC
NA,TRBV5-1,NA,TRBJ1-2,14,CASSVEGGGYGYTF,TGCGCCAGCAGCGTCGAAGGAGGGGGGTATGGCTACACCTTC
few,TRBV2,NA,TRBJ1-2,14,CASINPRENYGYTF,TGTGCCAGCATCAATCCCCGGGAGAACTATGGCTACACCTTC
NA,TRBV12-3/TRBV12-4,NA,TRBJ2-1,12,CASSPTGLEQFF,TGTGCCAGCAGCCCGACAGGACTTGAGCAGTTCTTC
few,TRBV29-1,NA,TRBJ2-7,13,CSVLRPLTYEQYF,TGCAGCGTCCTAAGACCCCTCACCTACGAGCAGTACTTC
NA,TRBV27,TRBD1,TRBJ1-1,13,CASSRQGATEAFF,TGTGCCAGCAGCCGCCAGGGGGCCACTGAAGCTTTCTTT
few,TRBV3-1,TRBD2,TRBJ2-7,16,CASSRGGGIRYYEQYF,TGTGCCAGCAGCCGCGGGGGGGGCATTCGATACTACGAGCAGTACTTC
NA,TRBV20-1,TRBD1,TRBJ2-1,12,CSAREDRAEQFF,TGCAGTGCTAGGGAAGACAGGGCTGAGCAGTTCTTC
NA,TRBV3-1,NA,TRBJ2-5,12,CASSQLYETQYF,TGTGCCAGCAGCCAACTCTACGAGACCCAGTACTTC
few,TRBV20-1,NA,TRBJ2-5,11,CSGTPQETQYF,TGCAGTGGGACCCCTCAAGAGACCCAGTACTTC
few,TRBV20-1,NA,TRBJ2-7,13,CSAWGLNIQEQYF,TGCAGTGCTTGGGGTTTGAATATACAAGAGCAGTACTTC
NA,TRBV6-5,NA,TRBJ2-2,15,CASSAGTKYTGELFF,TGTGCCAGCAGCGCCGGGACAAAATACACCGGGGAGCTGTTTTTT
NA,TRBV10-3,NA,TRBJ2-6,14,CAISEPSGANVLTF,TGTGCCATCAGTGAGCCCTCTGGGGCCAACGTCCTGACTTTC
many,TRBV20-1,NA,TRBJ2-5,11,CSARIGETQYF,TGCAGTGCTAGAATTGGGGAGACCCAGTACTTC
NA,TRBV14,NA,TRBJ1-4,15,CASSQPRQGREKLFF,TGTGCCAGCAGCCAACCGAGACAAGGAAGGGAAAAACTGTTTTTT
NA,TRBV12-3/TRBV12-4,NA,TRBJ1-2,13,CASSLSLQAGYTF,TGTGCCAGCAGCCTATCCCTGCAGGCCGGCTACACCTTC
few,TRBV7-3,NA,TRBJ2-1,12,CASSDRYNEQFF,TGTGCCAGCAGTGACCGGTACAATGAGCAGTTCTTC
few,TRBV20-1,TRBD1,TRBJ1-5,15,CSARRGQGGNQPQHF,TGCAGTGCTCGCAGGGGGCAAGGCGGCAATCAGCCCCAGCATTTT
NA,TRBV2,NA,TRBJ2-3,14,CATSADTNTDTQYF,TGTGCCACGTCCGCGGACACCAACACAGATACGCAGTATTTT
NA,TRBV3-1,NA,TRBJ2-5,14,CASSQVTQLETQYF,TGTGCCAGCAGCCAAGTAACGCAACTAGAGACCCAGTACTTC
NA,TRBV25-1,NA,TRBJ1-2,12,CASSDPPRGYTF,TGTGCCAGCAGTGATCCCCCCCGGGGCTACACCTTC
NA,TRBV12-3/TRBV12-4,TRBD1,TRBJ1-1,16,CASSLGTGLLLAEAFF,TGTGCCAGCAGTTTAGGGACAGGGCTACTGCTGGCTGAAGCTTTCTTT
NA,TRBV20-1,NA,TRBJ1-4,15,CSARSTGPVGEKLFF,TGCAGTGCTAGGTCAACAGGGCCCGTTGGTGAAAAACTGTTTTTT
NA,TRBV7-7,NA,TRBJ1-3,13,CASSSDGESAIYF,TGTGCCAGCAGCTCCGACGGGGAATCGGCCATATATTTT
NA,TRBV6-5,TRBD1,TRBJ1-4,15,CASSYSKQGEEKLFF,TGTGCCAGCAGTTACTCGAAACAGGGGGAGGAAAAACTGTTTTTT
NA,TRBV29-1,NA,TRBJ2-7,12,CSVESPAYEQYF,TGCAGCGTTGAGTCCCCAGCCTACGAGCAGTACTTC
few,TRBV27,NA,TRBJ2-4,15,CASSPRGFGENIQHF,TGTGCCAGCAGTCCAAGGGGTTTCGGGGAAAACATTCAGCACTTC